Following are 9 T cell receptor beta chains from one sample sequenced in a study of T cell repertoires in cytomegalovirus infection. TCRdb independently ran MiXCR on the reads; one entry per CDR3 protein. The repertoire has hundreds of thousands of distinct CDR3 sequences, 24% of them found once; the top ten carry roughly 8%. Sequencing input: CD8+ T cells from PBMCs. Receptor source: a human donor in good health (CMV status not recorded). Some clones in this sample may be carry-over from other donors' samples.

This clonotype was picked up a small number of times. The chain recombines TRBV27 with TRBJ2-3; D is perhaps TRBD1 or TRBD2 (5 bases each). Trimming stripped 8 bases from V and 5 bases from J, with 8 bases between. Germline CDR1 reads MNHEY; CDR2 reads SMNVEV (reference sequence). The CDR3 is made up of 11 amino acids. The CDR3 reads CASRGKDTQYF. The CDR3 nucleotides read TGTGCCAGCCGGGGCAAAGATACGCAGTATTTT.

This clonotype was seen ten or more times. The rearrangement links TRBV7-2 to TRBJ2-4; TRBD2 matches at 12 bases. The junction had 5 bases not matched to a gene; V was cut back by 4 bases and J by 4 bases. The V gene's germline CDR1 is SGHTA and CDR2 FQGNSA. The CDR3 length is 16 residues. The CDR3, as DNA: TGTGCCAGCAGCTCGACTAGCGGGGGCCTAAAAAACATTCAGTACTTC. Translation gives CASSSTSGGLKNIQYF.

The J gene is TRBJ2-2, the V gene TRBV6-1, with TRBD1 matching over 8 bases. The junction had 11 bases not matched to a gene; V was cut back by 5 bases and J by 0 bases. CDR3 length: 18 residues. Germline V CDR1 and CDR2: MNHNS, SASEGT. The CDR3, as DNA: TGTGCCAGCAGTCCGCGGGACAGGTCGTATACGAACACCGGGGAGCTGTTTTTT. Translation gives CASSPRDRSYTNTGELFF.

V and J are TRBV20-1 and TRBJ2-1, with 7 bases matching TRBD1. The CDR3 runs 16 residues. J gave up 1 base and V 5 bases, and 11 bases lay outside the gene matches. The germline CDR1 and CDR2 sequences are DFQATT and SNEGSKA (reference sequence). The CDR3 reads CSAHDRERGSYNEQFF. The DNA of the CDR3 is TGCAGTGCTCACGACAGGGAAAGGGGTTCCTACAATGAGCAGTTCTTC.

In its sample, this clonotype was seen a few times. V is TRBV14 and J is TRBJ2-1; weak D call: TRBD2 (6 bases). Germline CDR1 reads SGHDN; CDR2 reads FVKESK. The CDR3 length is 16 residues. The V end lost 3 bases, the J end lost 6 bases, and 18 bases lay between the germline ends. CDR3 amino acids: CASSHPGLLASNEQFF. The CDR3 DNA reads TGTGCCAGCAGCCATCCGGGACTCCTGGCGTCCAATGAGCAGTTCTTC.

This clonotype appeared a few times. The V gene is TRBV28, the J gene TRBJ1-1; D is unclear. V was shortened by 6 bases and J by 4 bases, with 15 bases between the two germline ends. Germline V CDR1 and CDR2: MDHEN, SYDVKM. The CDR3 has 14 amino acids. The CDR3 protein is CASSMIRFGTEAFF. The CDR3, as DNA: TGTGCCAGCAGCATGATTAGATTTGGCACTGAAGCTTTCTTT.

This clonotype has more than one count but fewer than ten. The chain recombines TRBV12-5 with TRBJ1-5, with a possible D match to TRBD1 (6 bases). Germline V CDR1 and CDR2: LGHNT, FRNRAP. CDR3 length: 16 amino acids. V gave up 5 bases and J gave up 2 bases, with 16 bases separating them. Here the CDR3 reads CASGPPGHGGNQPQHF. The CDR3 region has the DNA TGTGCTAGTGGTCCCCCGGGACATGGTGGCAATCAGCCCCAGCATTTT.

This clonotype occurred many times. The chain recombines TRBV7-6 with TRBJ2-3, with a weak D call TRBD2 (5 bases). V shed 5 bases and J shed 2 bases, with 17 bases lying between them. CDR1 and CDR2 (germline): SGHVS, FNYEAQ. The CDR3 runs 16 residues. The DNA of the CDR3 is TGTGCCAGCAGCGATCGATGGCGGACTCCCACAGATACGCAGTATTTT. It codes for CASSDRWRTPTDTQYF.

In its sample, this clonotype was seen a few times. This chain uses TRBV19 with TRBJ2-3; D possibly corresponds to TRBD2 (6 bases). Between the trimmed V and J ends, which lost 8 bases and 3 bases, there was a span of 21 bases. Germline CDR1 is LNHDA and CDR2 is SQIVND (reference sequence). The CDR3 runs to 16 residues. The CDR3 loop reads CASGYPGDRETDTQYF. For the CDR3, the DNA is TGTGCCAGTGGCTATCCGGGGGACCGTGAGACAGATACGCAGTATTTT.